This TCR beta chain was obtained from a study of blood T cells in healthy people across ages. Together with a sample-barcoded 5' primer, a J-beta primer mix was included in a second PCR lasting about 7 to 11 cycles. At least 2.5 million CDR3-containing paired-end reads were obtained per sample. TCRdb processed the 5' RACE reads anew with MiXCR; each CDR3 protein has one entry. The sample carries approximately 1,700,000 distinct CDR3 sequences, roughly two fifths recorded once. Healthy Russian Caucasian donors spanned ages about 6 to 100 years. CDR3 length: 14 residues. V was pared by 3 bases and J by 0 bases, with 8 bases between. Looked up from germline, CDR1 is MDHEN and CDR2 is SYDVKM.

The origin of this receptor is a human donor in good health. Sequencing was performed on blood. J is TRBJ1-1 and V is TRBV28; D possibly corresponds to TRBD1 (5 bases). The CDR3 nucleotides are TGTGCCAGCAGTTTGACGACAGTGAACACTGAAGCTTTCTTT. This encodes CASSLTTVNTEAFF.